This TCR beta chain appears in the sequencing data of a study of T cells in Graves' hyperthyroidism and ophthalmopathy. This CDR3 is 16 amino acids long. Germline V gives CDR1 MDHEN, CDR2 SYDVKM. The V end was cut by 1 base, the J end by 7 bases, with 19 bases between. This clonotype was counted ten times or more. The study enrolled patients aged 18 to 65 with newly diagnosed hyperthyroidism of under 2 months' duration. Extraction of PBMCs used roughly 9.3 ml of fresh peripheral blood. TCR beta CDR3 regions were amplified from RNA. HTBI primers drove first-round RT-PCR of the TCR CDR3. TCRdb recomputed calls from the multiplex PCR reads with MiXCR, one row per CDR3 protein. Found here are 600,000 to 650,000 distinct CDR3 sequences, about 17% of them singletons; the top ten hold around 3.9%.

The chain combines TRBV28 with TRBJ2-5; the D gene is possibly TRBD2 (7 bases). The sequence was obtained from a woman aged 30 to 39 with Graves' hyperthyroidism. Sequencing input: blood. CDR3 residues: CASSLSGGGRGRTQYF. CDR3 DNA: TGTGCCAGCAGTTTATCGGGGGGTGGGAGGGGGAGGACCCAGTACTTC.